Detailed here is one T cell receptor (beta chain). No antigen is known for it. This specimen comes from a study of cytomegalovirus exposure and HLA in healthy donors. The CDR3 is made up of 15 amino acids. Trimming cost V 4 bases and J 6 bases; bases outside gene matches: 9. Germline V gives CDR1 ENHRY, CDR2 SYGVKD. General study points: Overall, around 160 TCR beta chains were annotated as cytomegalovirus-associated.

Vbeta (60) and Jbeta (13) primers were used in the PCR. Sequencing was performed with immunoSEQ multiplex PCR; in TCRdb, only in-frame clones are kept and a portion is missing. The data hold about 110,000 clones, with 65% to 80% observed a single time. The chain joins TRBV10-3 to TRBJ2-7, with 10 nucleotides matching TRBD1. The sequencing sample was made of PBMCs. This sequence originates from a male donor in good health and CMV-seropositive. This CDR3 is CAISAGTGEIGEQYF. The CDR3 DNA reads as TGTGCCATCAGTGCTGGGACAGGGGAGATCGGCGAGCAGTACTTC.